These T cell receptor beta chains were read from a single sample in a study of blood T cells in healthy people across ages. TCRdb re-called the 5' RACE reads with MiXCR, one entry per CDR3 protein. Of 1.8 million or so distinct CDR3 sequences listed, 30% to 40% are singletons. The sample comprised blood. The receptors derive from a human donor in good health. Each CDR3 is given with its conserved first and last residue. Fields, in order: J gene, D gene, clone size, V gene, CDR3 DNA, CDR3 protein. A D gene is named only where the DNA matches it firmly. A row's size may be missing; if present it is once, few, many or a size class.

J gene: TRBJ2-5; D gene: NA; clone size: few; V gene: TRBV4-3; CDR3 DNA: TGCGCCAGCAGCCACGCAGGGGCGTTAGGGGAGACCCAGTACTTC; CDR3 protein: CASSHAGALGETQYF
J gene: TRBJ1-2; D gene: NA; clone size: NA; V gene: TRBV7-2; CDR3 DNA: TGTGCCAGCAGCCCCTCCGGGGGACTAACTAACTATGGCTACACCTTC; CDR3 protein: CASSPSGGLTNYGYTF
J gene: TRBJ1-2; D gene: NA; clone size: few; V gene: TRBV7-8; CDR3 DNA: TGTGCCAGCAGCCCCCGAGTAGACATTAACTATGGCTACACCTTC; CDR3 protein: CASSPRVDINYGYTF
J gene: TRBJ2-5; D gene: TRBD1; clone size: NA; V gene: TRBV10-3; CDR3 DNA: TGTGCCATCAGCCCCCGGACAGGGGAGAGGGAGACCCAGTACTTC; CDR3 protein: CAISPRTGERETQYF
J gene: TRBJ1-5; D gene: NA; clone size: NA; V gene: TRBV27; CDR3 DNA: TGTGCCAGCAGCCGGACAGTTACTAGCAATCAGCCCCAGCATTTT; CDR3 protein: CASSRTVTSNQPQHF
J gene: TRBJ2-3; D gene: NA; clone size: many; V gene: TRBV7-6; CDR3 DNA: TGTGCCAGCAGCCTCGGTGGGGGGCTCACAGATACGCAGTATTTT; CDR3 protein: CASSLGGGLTDTQYF
J gene: TRBJ2-4; D gene: TRBD2; clone size: NA; V gene: TRBV4-2; CDR3 DNA: TGTGCCAGCAGTCCCCGGGGGACTAGTTCCATGTCGGACATTCAGTACTTC; CDR3 protein: CASSPRGTSSMSDIQYF
J gene: TRBJ2-1; D gene: TRBD1; clone size: NA; V gene: TRBV9; CDR3 DNA: TGTGCCAGCAGCGTCAACACACCGACAGGGGGCTTGACTTCAGGATACAATGAGCAGTTCTTC; CDR3 protein: CASSVNTPTGGLTSGYNEQFF
J gene: TRBJ1-2; D gene: NA; clone size: once; V gene: TRBV11-2; CDR3 DNA: TGTGCCAGCAGCTTAAACGGAAATGGTGGCTACACCTTC; CDR3 protein: CASSLNGNGGYTF
J gene: TRBJ1-1; D gene: NA; clone size: NA; V gene: TRBV9; CDR3 DNA: TGTGCCAGCAGCGTAGTAGCAGAAAGCACTGAAGCTTTCTTT; CDR3 protein: CASSVVAESTEAFF
J gene: TRBJ1-2; D gene: NA; clone size: NA; V gene: TRBV24-1; CDR3 DNA: TGTGCCACCAGTGGCCAGAACCATGGCTACACCTTC; CDR3 protein: CATSGQNHGYTF
J gene: TRBJ2-5; D gene: TRBD2; clone size: once; V gene: TRBV27; CDR3 DNA: TGTGCCAGCAGCCTATGCGGCCGGCGGGAGGTTAGAGGAGAGACCCAGTACTTC; CDR3 protein: CASSLCGRREVRGETQYF
J gene: TRBJ2-7; D gene: NA; clone size: NA; V gene: TRBV6-5; CDR3 DNA: TGTGCCAGCAGTCGCTTGGGGCAGTCTTCCTACGAGCAGTACTTC; CDR3 protein: CASSRLGQSSYEQYF
J gene: TRBJ1-2; D gene: NA; clone size: NA; V gene: TRBV29-1; CDR3 DNA: TGCAGCGTTGTAGACCAAGTAAAGGGCTACACCTTC; CDR3 protein: CSVVDQVKGYTF
J gene: TRBJ2-7; D gene: NA; clone size: few; V gene: TRBV5-1; CDR3 DNA: TGCGCCAGCAGCTTAGGGAGCAAATACGAGCAGTACTTC; CDR3 protein: CASSLGSKYEQYF
J gene: TRBJ2-6; D gene: NA; clone size: NA; V gene: TRBV15; CDR3 DNA: TGTGCCACCACCCTCCTTGGGGATTGGGCTGGGGCCAACGTCCTGACTTTC; CDR3 protein: CATTLLGDWAGANVLTF